This T cell receptor (beta chain) was sequenced during a study of cytomegalovirus exposure and HLA in healthy donors. A few counts support this clone. The primer mix had 60 Vbeta and 13 Jbeta primers. Assay used: immunoSEQ multiplex PCR; TCRdb lists only in-frame clones, some missing. The sample records roughly 100,000 clones, roughly two thirds being singletons. The CDR3 consists of 14 residues. After removal of 0 bases from V and 2 bases from J, the junction contained 0 bases not matched to a gene. Germline V lookup: CDR1 SGHNT, CDR2 YYREEE (reference sequence). This receptor was obtained from a female donor in good health and CMV-seronegative. Sequencing input: PBMCs. The gene calls are TRBV5-4 and TRBJ2-7; 9 bases are a match to TRBD2. CDR3 amino acids: CASSLGGRAYEQYF. The CDR3 coding sequence is TGTGCCAGCAGCTTGGGCGGGAGGGCCTACGAGCAGTACTTC.